This T cell receptor beta chain comes out of a study of cytomegalovirus exposure and HLA in healthy donors. Overall study results and limits: As was reported, the HLA-A and HLA-B alleles of most subjects were accurately predicted from TCR beta sequences. Being productive about 87% or about 30% of the time was typical of most TCR beta V segments in an earlier analysis. Other equally common chains were less clonally expanded than HLA-associated TCR beta chains, a later analysis showed.

It was with 60 Vbeta and 13 Jbeta primers that the PCR ran. Assay used: immunoSEQ multiplex PCR; TCRdb lists only in-frame clones, some missing. Among roughly 120,000 clones listed, over 65% were seen once. Germline V gene data show CDR1 as SQVTM and CDR2 as ANQGSEA. The CDR3 is made up of 13 amino acids. Trimming shortened V by 4 bases and J by 2 bases, and 12 bases separated the two germline ends. Sampled while nominally healthy, donors likely had unrecorded immune exposures. As to this clone: The antigen is undetermined.

J is TRBJ2-7 and V is TRBV29-1; tentative D call: TRBD2 (6 bases). The TCR sequence derives from a woman aged 45 to 65 in good health and CMV-seropositive. Material: PBMCs. For the CDR3, the DNA is TGCAGCGTTGCTTCCGGGGGTACCTACGAGCAGTACTTC. Protein product: CSVASGGTYEQYF.